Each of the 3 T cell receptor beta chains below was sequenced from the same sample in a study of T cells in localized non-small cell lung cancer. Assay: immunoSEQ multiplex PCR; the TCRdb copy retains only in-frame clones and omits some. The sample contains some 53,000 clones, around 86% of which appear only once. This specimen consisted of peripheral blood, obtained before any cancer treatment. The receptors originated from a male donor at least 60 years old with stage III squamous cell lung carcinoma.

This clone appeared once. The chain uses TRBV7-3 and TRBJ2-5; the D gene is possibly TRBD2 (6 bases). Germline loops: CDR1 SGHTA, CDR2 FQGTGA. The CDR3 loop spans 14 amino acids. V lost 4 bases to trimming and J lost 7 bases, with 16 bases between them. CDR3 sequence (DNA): TGTGCCAGCAGCTCCGGGACTTCTAGGGGGACCCAGTACTTC. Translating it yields CASSSGTSRGTQYF. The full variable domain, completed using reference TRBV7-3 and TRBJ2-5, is GAGVSQTPSNKVTEKGKYVELRCDPISGHTALYWYRQSLGQGPEFLIYFQGTGAADDSGLPNDRFFAVRPEGSVSTLKIQRTERGDSAVYLCASSSGTSRGTQYFGPGTRLLVL.

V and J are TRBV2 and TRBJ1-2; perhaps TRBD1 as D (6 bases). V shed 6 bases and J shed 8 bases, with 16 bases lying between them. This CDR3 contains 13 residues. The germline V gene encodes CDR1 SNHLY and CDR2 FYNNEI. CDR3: CASRAEGVDGYTF. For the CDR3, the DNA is TGTGCCAGCAGGGCCGAGGGGGTCGACGGCTACACCTTC.

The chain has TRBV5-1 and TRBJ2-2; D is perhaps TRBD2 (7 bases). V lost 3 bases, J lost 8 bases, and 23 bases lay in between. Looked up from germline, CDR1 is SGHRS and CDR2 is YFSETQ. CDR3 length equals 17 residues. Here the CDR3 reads CASSSATGGNQRGELFF. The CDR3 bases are TGCGCCAGCAGCTCCGCTACGGGGGGCAATCAGAGAGGGGAGCTGTTTTTT.